A single sample gave rise to the 27 T cell receptor beta chains below, sequenced in a study of beta chain features in type 1 diabetes. Whole-study findings and limits: Significant though moderate, a shortening of TCRB CDR3s appeared in all four CD4+ subsets of Type 1 diabetes patients.

Expressed TCRB transcripts were sequenced after all isolated RNA was converted to cDNA. Profiled with immunoSEQ multiplex PCR; TCRdb holds only in-frame clones, not every one. The table lists hundreds of thousands of clones, about an eighth of them singletons. These TCRs are of unknown antigen specificity. The sequenced material came from naive CD4+ T cells from blood. The receptors stem from a man aged 18 to 30 with type 1 diabetes.

This clone was seen more than once but under ten times. The chain combines TRBV6-5 with TRBJ1-5, with TRBD1 identical over 8 bases. V shed 7 bases, J shed 5 bases, and the junction held 1 base outside the gene matches. The CDR3 has 12 residues. Germline V gives CDR1 MNHEY, CDR2 SVGAGI. The CDR3 coding sequence is TGTGCCAGCAAACAGGGGGATCAGCCCCAGCATTTT. It is translated as CASKQGDQPQHF.

This clone has just a few counts. The gene calls are TRBV15 and TRBJ1-1, with TRBD1 as a possible D gene (5 bases). The V gene's germline CDR1 is LNHNV and CDR2 YYDKDF (reference sequence). V lost 1 base and J lost 4, with 7 bases in between. There are 13 residues in the CDR3. CDR3 region: CATSRGGSTEAFF. For the CDR3, the DNA is TGTGCCACCAGCAGAGGGGGGTCCACTGAAGCTTTCTTT.

The chain has TRBV7-9 and TRBJ2-1, with no clear D. V was pared by 1 base and J by 0 bases, with 10 bases between. CDR3 length equals 16 residues. Germline V gene data show CDR1 as SEHNR and CDR2 as FQNEAQ (reference sequence). CDR3 region: CASSLEVKGSYNEQFF. The CDR3 DNA reads TGTGCCAGCAGCTTAGAGGTGAAGGGCTCCTACAATGAGCAGTTCTTC.

The V and J genes are TRBV5-1 and TRBJ1-1; no definite D call. Germline assignment: CDR1 SGHRS and CDR2 YFSETQ. Trimming left V 1 base short and J 0 bases short, with 7 bases between. The length of the CDR3 is 14 residues. The CDR3 is CASSLSQMNTEAFF. CDR3 bases: TGCGCCAGCAGCTTGTCGCAGATGAACACTGAAGCTTTCTTT.

This chain links TRBV7-9 with TRBJ2-1, with D maybe TRBD1 (5 bases). Trimming took 2 bases from V and 5 from J, leaving 10 bases between them. The CDR3 is made up of 14 amino acids. Germline lookup yields CDR1 SEHNR and CDR2 FQNEAQ (reference sequence). This chain's CDR3 is CASSLRAGNNEQFF. DNA of the CDR3: TGTGCCAGCAGCTTACGGGCAGGGAACAATGAGCAGTTCTTC.

This clone was seen more than once but under ten times. The rearrangement links TRBV14 to TRBJ1-2, with D possibly matching TRBD1 (5 bases). This CDR3 spans 14 amino acids. Trimming took 5 bases from V and 4 from J, leaving 14 bases between them. Per germline, CDR1 SGHDN and CDR2 FVKESK. The CDR3 is CASSTTVGGYGYTF. The CDR3 bases are TGTGCCAGCAGCACCACGGTGGGGGGCTATGGCTACACCTTC.

J is TRBJ2-3 and V is TRBV5-6, with D uncertain. The CDR3 spans 15 residues. V was shortened by 4 bases and J by 0 bases, with 12 bases between the two germline ends. Germline CDR1 reads SGHDT; CDR2 reads YYEEEE. The CDR3 here is CASSLALVSTDTQYF. CDR3 nucleotides: TGTGCCAGCAGCCTGGCATTGGTCAGCACAGATACGCAGTATTTT.

The V gene is TRBV2, the J gene TRBJ2-1; tentatively, D is TRBD2 (6 bases). The CDR3 is 12 amino acids. CDR1 is SNHLY, CDR2 FYNNEI, per germline. V was shortened by 9 bases and J by 7 bases, with 13 bases between the two germline ends. The CDR3 loop is CARGGLRNEQFF. The CDR3 region has the DNA TGTGCCAGGGGGGGTTTAAGGAATGAGCAGTTCTTC.

This sequence joins TRBV7-2 and TRBJ2-7, with 11 bases fitting TRBD2. Germline V gene lookup returns CDR1 SGHTA and CDR2 FQGNSA. CDR3 size: 15 residues. The V and J ends lost 5 bases and 2 bases, in that order; junction bases with no gene match: 5. The CDR3 loop reads CASSAASGRPYEQYF. The CDR3 DNA sequence: TGTGCCAGCAGCGCGGCTAGCGGGAGGCCCTACGAGCAGTACTTC.

The V gene is TRBV6-6, the J gene TRBJ2-7; no firm D call. V lost 2 bases, J lost 0 bases, and 5 bases lay in between. The CDR3 totals 13 residues. CDR1 and CDR2 (germline): MNHNY, SVGAGI (reference sequence). CDR3 nucleotide sequence: TGTGCCAGCAGTTACCTGAGCTCCTACGAGCAGTACTTC. It codes for CASSYLSSYEQYF.

The chain has TRBV27 and TRBJ1-2; D is uncertain. This CDR3 is built from 14 residues. The germline CDR1 and CDR2 sequences are MNHEY and SMNVEV (reference sequence). V was clipped by 1 base and J by 4 bases, with 10 bases between them. The CDR3 bases are TGTGCCAGCAGTTTATTGGGCCCCGGCTATGGCTACACCTTC. Its translation is CASSLLGPGYGYTF.

This clone appeared a few times. This chain uses TRBV30 with TRBJ2-3, with 7 bases identical to TRBD2. J gave up 7 bases and V 3 bases, and 16 bases lay outside the gene matches. The germline V gene has CDR1 GTSNPN and CDR2 SVGIG (reference sequence). This CDR3 has 16 residues. CDR3 DNA: TGTGCCTGGAGCGCTCCCCGAATAGCGGGCATGAATACGCAGTATTTT. It specifies CAWSAPRIAGMNTQYF.

This rearrangement joins TRBV5-4 to TRBJ2-5; D call uncertain. The CDR3 length is 15 residues. Germline values: CDR1 SGHNT, CDR2 YYREEE (reference sequence). V lost 0 bases and J 0 bases, leaving 9 bases between the germline ends. DNA for the CDR3: TGTGCCAGCAGCTTGGGGACGGCGCACCAAGAGACCCAGTACTTC. Its translation is CASSLGTAHQETQYF. Combining the CDR3 with reference TRBV5-4 and TRBJ2-5 gives the whole variable domain ETGVTQSPTHLIKTRGQQVTLRCSSQSGHNTVSWYQQALGQGPQFIFQYYREEENGRGNFPPRFSGLQFPNYSSELNVNALELDDSALYLCASSLGTAHQETQYFGPGTRLLVL.

The rearrangement links TRBV30 to TRBJ2-3; D call uncertain. The CDR3 contains 12 residues. Germline V gene lookup returns CDR1 GTSNPN and CDR2 SVGIG (reference sequence). The ends were cut back, 2 bases at V and 2 bases at J, with 5 bases in the middle. In DNA form, the CDR3 reads TGTGCCTGGAGTTTTCTCACAGATACGCAGTATTTT. This gives the protein CAWSFLTDTQYF.

The chain recombines TRBV5-8 with TRBJ2-6, with 8 bases fitting TRBD2. J gave up 0 bases and V 0 bases, and 2 bases lay outside the gene matches. This CDR3 spans 17 amino acids. Germline V lookup: CDR1 SGHTS, CDR2 YDEGEE. The CDR3: CASSLVSGTSGANVLTF. CDR3 DNA: TGTGCCAGCAGCTTGGTTAGCGGGACCTCTGGGGCCAACGTCCTGACTTTC.

V and J are TRBV7-8 and TRBJ2-3, with D possibly being TRBD2 (7 bases). The germline V gene has CDR1 SGHVS and CDR2 FQNEAQ. Trimming left V 1 base short and J 1 base short, with 12 bases between. CDR3 length: 16 residues. CDR3 nucleotides: TGTGCCAGCAGCTTAGTTCCGGGGGGCGGCACAGATACGCAGTATTTT. This encodes CASSLVPGGGTDTQYF.

This clone appeared a few times. The CDR3 region is CASSYYQDDEQYF. The CDR3, as DNA: TGTGCCAGCAGTTACTATCAGGACGACGAGCAGTACTTC. This chain uses TRBV6-5 with TRBJ2-7; no firm D call. The length of the CDR3 is 13 residues. V gave up 1 base and J gave up 5 bases, with 9 bases separating them. Per the germline V gene, CDR1 is MNHEY and CDR2 is SVGAGI.

This clone showed up just a few times. V is TRBV2 and J is TRBJ1-3; D is unclear. This CDR3 region has 13 residues. Germline V gives CDR1 SNHLY, CDR2 FYNNEI. Trimming left V 3 bases short and J 0 bases short, with 3 bases between. The CDR3: CASSDHSGNTIYF. CDR3 nucleotides: TGTGCCAGCAGTGATCACTCTGGAAACACCATATATTTT.

The table lists this clone with a few counts. The rearrangement joins TRBV5-1 to TRBJ2-1, with a possible D match to TRBD1 (6 bases). CDR1 is SGHRS, CDR2 YFSETQ, per germline. V lost 4 bases to trimming and J lost 6 bases, with 17 bases between them. The CDR3 is 15 amino acids. The CDR3 here is CASSPGRGRVNEQFF. CDR3 sequence (DNA): TGCGCCAGCAGCCCTGGCAGGGGCCGGGTCAATGAGCAGTTCTTC.

This clone was detected only a few times. V gene TRBV6-5 combines with J gene TRBJ1-1, with D possibly TRBD1 on 6 matching bases. The CDR3 has 14 residues. V was shortened by 11 bases and J by 0 bases, with 16 bases between the two germline ends. Germline V gene sequence: CDR1 MNHEY, CDR2 SVGAGI. The CDR3 sequence is CACGGPPLNTEAFF. DNA of the CDR3: TGTGCCTGCGGGGGCCCGCCGTTGAACACTGAAGCTTTCTTT.

J is TRBJ1-2 and V is TRBV25-1; D is ambiguous. Germline V gene sequence: CDR1 MGHDK, CDR2 SYGVNS. Trimming stripped 7 bases from V and 2 bases from J, with 14 bases between. The CDR3 has 14 residues. The CDR3 DNA reads as TGTGCCAGCAATAACAGCCGAACAAACTATGGCTACACCTTC. It yields the protein CASNNSRTNYGYTF.

This clone was counted between two and nine times. The rearrangement joins TRBV29-1 to TRBJ1-2; 7 positions match TRBD1. Germline values: CDR1 SQVTM, CDR2 ANQGSEA. The J segment lost 1 base and the V segment lost 7 bases, leaving 9 bases of the junction unmatched. The CDR3 has 14 amino acids. In DNA form, the CDR3 reads TGCAGCGCACTAGGGGACAGCCGTAACTATGGCTACACCTTC. Encoded protein: CSALGDSRNYGYTF.

CDR3 sequence reads: CAWSVSDRGNIQYF. The CDR3 DNA reads as TGTGCCTGGAGTGTGTCGGACAGGGGAAACATTCAGTACTTC. V usage is TRBV30 and J usage is TRBJ2-4; 9 bases line up with TRBD1. The CDR3 sequence is 14 residues long. The trim removed 0 bases at V and 6 bases at J, leaving 3 bases unmatched. The germline V gene encodes CDR1 GTSNPN and CDR2 SVGIG (reference sequence).

This clone showed up just a few times. The J gene is TRBJ1-5, the V gene TRBV11-2; maybe TRBD1 (6 bases). The germline V gene encodes CDR1 SGHAT and CDR2 FQNNGV. This CDR3 comprises 14 residues. V lost 5 bases and J 8 bases, leaving 16 bases between the germline ends. CDR3 nucleotide sequence: TGTGCCAGCAGCCCACAGGGACGCCGTAAGCCCCAGCATTTT. This sequence encodes CASSPQGRRKPQHF.

This sequence joins TRBV25-1 and TRBJ2-7; the match to TRBD2 covers 8 bases. Unmatched junction bases numbered 11, after V lost 5 bases and J lost 5 bases. Germline CDR1 MGHDK, CDR2 SYGVNS. The CDR3 length is 15 residues. The CDR3 bases are TGTGCCAGCAGTCGGGGGGGGCCCCAGAGGAACGAGCAGTACTTC. It encodes CASSRGGPQRNEQYF.

V is TRBV18 and J is TRBJ1-4, with 7 bases matching TRBD1. Germline V gene sequence: CDR1 KGHSH, CDR2 LQKENI. The CDR3 covers 15 residues. J was trimmed by 8 bases and V by 0 bases; bases with no gene match: 6. The CDR3 bases are TGTGCCAGCTCACCACCGGGACAGTGGGAGGAAAAACTGTTTTTT. It translates to CASSPPGQWEEKLFF.

The chain carries TRBV28 and TRBJ2-3; possibly TRBD2 for D (5 bases). Germline CDR1 MDHEN, CDR2 SYDVKM. The CDR3 has 11 amino acids. Trimming took 4 bases from V and 7 from J, leaving 6 bases between them. The CDR3, as DNA: TGTGCCAGCAGTTCGGGAAATACGCAGTATTTT. This sequence encodes CASSSGNTQYF. The variable domain in full, completed from reference TRBV28 and TRBJ2-3, reads DVKVTQSSRYLVKRTGEKVFLECVQDMDHENMFWYRQDPGLGLRLIYFSYDVKMKEKGDIPEGYSVSREKKERFSLILESASTNQTSMYLCASSSGNTQYFGPGTRLTVL.